This T cell receptor (beta chain) derives from a study of blood T cell repertoires in COVID-19. CDR1 SGHTA and CDR2 FQGNSA come from the germline V gene. The ends lost 5 bases at V and 4 bases at J; junction bases unmatched: 6. The CDR3 is made up of 14 amino acids. Profiling relied on immunoSEQ multiplex PCR, and the TCRdb table lists in-frame clones only, not all of them. Altogether around 40,000 clones are present, roughly 85% being singletons, with the ten largest covering 8% to 9%. V and J are TRBV7-2 and TRBJ1-1; TRBD1 matches 8 bases. Specimen: peripheral blood. The TCR originated in a man in his 60s with active COVID-19. CDR3 DNA sequence: TGTGCCAGCAGCAACGACAGGGGCCGCACTGAAGCTTTCTTT. Its protein product is CASSNDRGRTEAFF.